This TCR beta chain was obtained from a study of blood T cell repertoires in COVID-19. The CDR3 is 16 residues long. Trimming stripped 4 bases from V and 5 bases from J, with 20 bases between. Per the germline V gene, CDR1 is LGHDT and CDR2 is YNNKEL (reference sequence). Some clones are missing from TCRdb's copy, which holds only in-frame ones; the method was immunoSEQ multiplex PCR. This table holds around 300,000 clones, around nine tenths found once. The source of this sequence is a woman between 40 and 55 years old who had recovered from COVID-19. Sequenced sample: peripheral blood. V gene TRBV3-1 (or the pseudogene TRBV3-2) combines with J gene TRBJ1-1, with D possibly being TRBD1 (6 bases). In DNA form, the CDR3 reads TGTGCCAGCAGCCTCACTCCGCAGGGGATGGGGACTGAAGCTTTCTTT. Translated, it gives CASSLTPQGMGTEAFF.